This TCR beta chain was identified in a study of lymphopenia after photon versus proton radiotherapy. Study results and limitations: Proton therapy kept repertoires fairly stable, unlike photons, which gained effector/memory cells. Oligoclonal CD8+ Temra expansion after nadir drove photon patients' diversity drop. Post-nadir TCR diversity decline inversely tracked overall survival among those who died. Only patients who died were analyzed for survival; proton advantage is unproven.

Generated by immunoSEQ multiplex PCR, the TCRdb table keeps only in-frame clones and is missing some. The data contain roughly 17,000 clones, 84% of them singletons. The V and J ends lost 7 bases and 2 bases respectively, with 17 bases between them. The CDR3 totals 14 residues. The germline CDR1 and CDR2 sequences are GTSNPN and SVGIG (reference sequence). Of note for this clone: The antigen remains unidentified.

The sequence was obtained from a man in his 70s with pancreatic cancer. The V and J genes are TRBV30 and TRBJ2-5; D is possibly TRBD2 (6 bases). The input for sequencing was peripheral blood, taken from a patient treated with proton-based radiotherapy. DNA of the CDR3: TGTGCCTACCAGTCGGGGGTGGCACAAGAGACCCAGTACTTC. Amino acids: CAYQSGVAQETQYF.